Described below is a single T cell receptor (beta chain) sequence and its context. This sample is part of a study of blood T cell repertoires in COVID-19. At the level of the study: Acute-phase and convalescent COVID-19 samples originated in the United States, Italy and Spain. In each case, the material was cDNA or gDNA derived from T cells, B-cell-depleted T cells, or PBMCs.

Germline CDR1 LGHNA, CDR2 YNFKEQ. V lost 0 bases, J lost 2 bases, and 10 bases lay in between. The CDR3 has 15 amino acids. Profiling relied on immunoSEQ multiplex PCR, and the TCRdb table lists in-frame clones only, not all of them. The table records about 180,000 clones, 89% of them present only once. The sample taken for sequencing was peripheral blood. The chain is built from TRBV4-2 and TRBJ1-1; a weak D match, TRBD1 (5 bases). This sequence was found in a man younger than 35 who had recovered from COVID-19. Here the CDR3 DNA reads TGTGCCAGCAGCCAAGATCGGACAACTAACACTGAAGCTTTCTTT. It yields the protein CASSQDRTTNTEAFF.